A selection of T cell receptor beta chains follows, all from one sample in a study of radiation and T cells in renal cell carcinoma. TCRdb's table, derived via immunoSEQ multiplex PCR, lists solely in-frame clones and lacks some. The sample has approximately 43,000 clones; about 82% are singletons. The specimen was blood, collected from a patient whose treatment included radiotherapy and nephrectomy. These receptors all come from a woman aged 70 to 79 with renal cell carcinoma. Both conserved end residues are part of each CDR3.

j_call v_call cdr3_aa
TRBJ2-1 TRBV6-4 CASSSELARGEQFF
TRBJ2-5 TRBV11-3 CASSLGRASGPSETQYF
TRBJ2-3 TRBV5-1 CASSLGQTDGTQYF
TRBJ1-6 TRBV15 CATSRDGPVSPLHF
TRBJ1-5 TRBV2 CASRDRDLDNQPQHF
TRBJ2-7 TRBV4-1 CASSQTHRDGQYF
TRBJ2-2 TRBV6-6 CASSTRGGRELFF
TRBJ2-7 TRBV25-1 CASSVTDEQYF
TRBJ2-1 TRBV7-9 CASSLTPSLVSEQFF
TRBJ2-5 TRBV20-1 CSARERETQYF
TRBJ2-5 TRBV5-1 CASSLGGSGGETQYF
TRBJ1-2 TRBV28 CASSLVTLGGNYGYTF
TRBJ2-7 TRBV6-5 CASNGGNNEQYF
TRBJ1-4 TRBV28 CASRGASNEKLFF
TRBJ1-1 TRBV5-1 CASSGGQGRVWDTEAFF
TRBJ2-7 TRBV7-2 CASSTTGFESYEQYF